This T cell receptor (beta chain) was profiled in a study of CD8 T cells in ankylosing spondylitis. Study-wide findings and caveats: Disease-associated clonotypes exhibited CD8+ identity and were relatively infrequent in peripheral blood. Within ankylosing spondylitis blood, a TCR beta motif made up of roughly eight highly homologous variants appeared to be characteristic. In the blood and synovial fluid of reactive arthritis, some motif variants had been previously reported.

This clonotype was seen more than once but under ten times. What it recognizes is unknown. Quantitative 5'-RACE was performed with molecular barcodes, and it yielded the TCR beta libraries. MiXCR, run by TCRdb on the 5' RACE reads, gives a single entry per CDR3 protein. Of more than 600,000 distinct CDR3 sequences in the sample, around 19% were seen once. The sample taken for sequencing was blood, either unsorted or a sorted T cell fraction (not recorded which). The TCR was taken from a male donor with ankylosing spondylitis.

The CDR3 reads CSAQQGGTDTQYF. CDR3 nucleotide sequence: TGCAGTGCTCAACAGGGTGGCACAGATACGCAGTATTTT. V and J are TRBV20-1 and TRBJ2-3; maybe TRBD1 (6 bases). Trimming removed 5 bases at V and 1 base at J, with 10 bases between. Germline V CDR1 and CDR2: DFQATT, SNEGSKA (reference sequence). This CDR3 comprises 13 residues.